This T cell receptor (beta chain) is from a study of shared clonotypes between healthy human individuals. Findings of the study overall: Read depth was anticipated to influence clonotype sharing among donors.

Sequencing was performed with immunoSEQ multiplex PCR; in TCRdb, only in-frame clones are kept and a portion is missing. The table shows about 490,000 clones, with approximately 80% occurring only once. The CDR3 runs 14 residues. Germline CDR1 reads LNHDA; CDR2 reads SQIVND (reference sequence). With 3 bases removed from V and 3 bases from J, the gap between germline ends came to 11 bases. Worth noting for this clone: As yet, its antigen is unknown.

The material sequenced was PBMCs. This clonotype was sampled from a woman aged 40-49 years in good health. Some clones in this sample may be carry-over from other donors' samples. J is TRBJ1-1 and V is TRBV19; no reliable D call. The DNA of the CDR3 is TGTGCCAGTAGTATTCGAGCCAGCGACACTGAAGCTTTCTTT. It encodes CASSIRASDTEAFF.